The 16 T cell receptor beta chains listed next were all sequenced from one sample in a study of OX40 agonist ivuxolimab in advanced cancers. Sequenced by immunoSEQ multiplex PCR; TCRdb stores in-frame clones only, minus some. The top ten clones hold 1% to 1.5% of a sample with about 61,000 clones, approximately 90% of them seen once. Sequences were derived from CD4+ or CD8+ T cells sorted from blood, sampled in a trial of the OX40 agonist ivuxolimab. The receptor set was obtained from an adult with an advanced solid tumor such as melanoma, head and neck, liver or kidney cancer.

The rearrangement uses TRBV7-8 and TRBJ2-7, with unresolved D. Germline V gene lookup returns CDR1 SGHVS and CDR2 FQNEAQ. V shed 7 bases and J shed 3 bases, with 16 bases lying between them. The CDR3 totals 14 residues. CDR3 DNA: TGTGCCAGCAACGCCCTCGGCGGATTCTACGAGCAGTACTTC. Translating gives CASNALGGFYEQYF.

This chain links TRBV25-1 with TRBJ1-1, with D possibly being TRBD1 (6 bases). Trimming pared 2 bases from V and 1 base from J, leaving 14 bases between. CDR1 MGHDK and CDR2 SYGVNS come from the germline V gene. The CDR3 length is 16 residues. Written as DNA, the CDR3 is TGTGCCAGCAGTGAAGCCGAGGGGGTGGGGAACACTGAAGCTTTCTTT. Translated, it gives CASSEAEGVGNTEAFF.

This clone was seen just once. The chain joins TRBV29-1 to TRBJ1-1, with TRBD1 matching 9 bases. Per germline, CDR1 SQVTM and CDR2 ANQGSEA. Trimming removed 7 bases from V and 6 bases from J; junction bases left unmatched: 9. This CDR3 is 13 amino acids long. The CDR3 DNA reads TGCAGCGCTACTACAGGGGGCGTCGCTGAAGCTTTCTTT. It translates to CSATTGGVAEAFF.

This clone was seen just once. The rearrangement joins TRBV18 to TRBJ2-5; 8 bases align to TRBD1. Germline V gene sequence: CDR1 KGHSH, CDR2 LQKENI. After removal of 4 bases from V and 4 bases from J, the junction contained 5 bases not matched to a gene. The CDR3 sequence is 14 residues long. The CDR3: CASSLRTGSETQYF. The CDR3 DNA is TGTGCCAGCTCACTACGGACAGGGTCAGAGACCCAGTACTTC.

The chain carries TRBV9 and TRBJ2-5, with TRBD2 matching 10 bases. The CDR3 is made up of 17 amino acids. Germline trimming cut 0 bases from V and 4 bases from J; bases unmatched to any gene: 9. Germline CDR1 and CDR2: SGDLS and YYNGEE. The CDR3 region is CASSVAIASGGIETQYF. The CDR3 nucleotides read TGTGCCAGCAGCGTAGCTATAGCTAGCGGGGGCATAGAGACCCAGTACTTC.

V and J are TRBV6-4 and TRBJ2-5; no firm D call. The CDR3 sequence is 13 residues long. The V gene lost 6 bases and the J gene lost 5 bases, with 13 bases spanning the gap. Looked up from germline, CDR1 is MRHNA and CDR2 is SNTAGT. The CDR3 nucleotides read TGTGCCAGCAGCAAAGACCTCGGCGAGACCCAGTACTTC. Translating it yields CASSKDLGETQYF.

This clone occurred once. The chain is built from TRBV18 and TRBJ2-2; D ambiguous. In germline, CDR1 is KGHSH, CDR2 LQKENI. Deletions cut 3 bases from V and 3 bases from J, with 2 bases between. This CDR3 spans 12 amino acids. The DNA for the CDR3 is TGTGCCAGCTCACCCTACACCGGGGAGCTGTTTTTT. Its protein is CASSPYTGELFF. The variable domain in full, completed from reference TRBV18 and TRBJ2-2, reads NAGVMQNPRHLVRRRGQEARLRCSPMKGHSHVYWYRQLPEEGLKFMVYLQKENIIDESGMPKERFSAEFPKEGPSILRIQQVVRGDSAAYFCASSPYTGELFFGEGSRLTVL.

V and J are TRBV7-2 and TRBJ2-6, with D unclear. Germline V gene data show CDR1 as SGHTA and CDR2 as FQGNSA. The CDR3 contains 15 residues. V lost 5 bases, J lost 4 bases, and 12 bases lay in between. CDR3 protein: CASSAKGRGANVLTF. The CDR3 DNA is TGTGCCAGCAGCGCCAAAGGAAGGGGGGCCAACGTCCTGACTTTC.

The rearrangement uses TRBV10-3 and TRBJ2-7; D tentatively fits TRBD1 or TRBD2 (5 bases each). CDR3 length: 13 amino acids. Germline CDR1 is ENHRY and CDR2 is SYGVKD. Deletions cut 7 bases from V and 5 bases from J, with 15 bases between. DNA of the CDR3: TGTGCCATCACCCGGGACCCTAAGGACGAGCAGTACTTC. This codes for CAITRDPKDEQYF.

This chain connects TRBV27 to TRBJ1-2, with a weak D call TRBD1 (6 bases). Between the trimmed V and J ends, which lost 6 bases and 8 bases, there was a span of 19 bases. The CDR3 runs 14 residues. Germline lookup yields CDR1 MNHEY and CDR2 SMNVEV (reference sequence). The DNA for the CDR3 is TGTGCCAGCAGCCGTGGAGGGGGGTCAGGAGGCTACACCTTC. Translation gives CASSRGGGSGGYTF.

This clone was recorded once. The chain is built from TRBV6-1 and TRBJ1-2; 7 bases line up with TRBD1. With V trimmed by 1 base and J by 3 bases, 8 bases remained unmatched. Germline V gives CDR1 MNHNS, CDR2 SASEGT. CDR3 size: 16 residues. CDR3 sequence reads: CASSEGGTAIHYGYTF. In DNA, the CDR3 is TGTGCCAGCAGTGAAGGGGGGACAGCTATTCACTATGGCTACACCTTC.

The genes are TRBV2 and TRBJ1-4; 7 nucleotides line up with TRBD1. Germline-derived CDR1 and CDR2 are SNHLY and FYNNEI. The V segment lost 6 bases and the J segment 15 bases; nucleotides outside the gene matches: 19. The CDR3 covers 15 residues. As DNA, the CDR3 is TGTGCCAGCAGGAAAGACAGGGACCTTACCAGCCCGGTGTTTTTT. It translates to CASRKDRDLTSPVFF.

V and J are TRBV2 and TRBJ1-1; a possible D gene is TRBD1 (6 bases). This CDR3 is 13 amino acids long. The V and J ends lost 5 bases and 3 bases respectively, with 10 bases between them. Germline-derived CDR1 and CDR2 are SNHLY and FYNNEI. CDR3 residues: CASSRTAYTEAFF. In nucleotides, the CDR3 is TGTGCCAGCAGTCGGACAGCTTACACTGAAGCTTTCTTT.

This clone was found a few times. The rearrangement joins TRBV18 to TRBJ1-6, with 8 bases identical to TRBD1. V dropped 5 bases and J dropped 5; count of bases not matched to a gene: 5. Germline V gene sequence: CDR1 KGHSH, CDR2 LQKENI. There are 15 residues in the CDR3. The CDR3 sequence is CASSDNRGNNSPLHF. CDR3 DNA sequence: TGTGCCAGCTCAGACAACAGGGGGAATAATTCACCCCTCCACTTT.

There are a few counts of this clone. The chain joins TRBV6-5 to TRBJ1-2; 8 positions agree with TRBD1. The CDR3 has 15 residues. Germline CDR1 is MNHEY and CDR2 is SVGAGI. The trim removed 0 bases at V and 4 bases at J, leaving 4 bases unmatched. The CDR3 spells CASSYSQGQAYGYTF. The CDR3, as DNA: TGTGCCAGCAGTTACTCACAGGGACAGGCCTATGGCTACACCTTC.

The chain carries TRBV18 and TRBJ2-7, with D perhaps matching TRBD2 (7 bases). This CDR3 region has 14 residues. Trimming left V 2 bases short and J 6 bases short, with 14 bases between. Per germline, CDR1 KGHSH and CDR2 LQKENI. CDR3 sequence reads: CASSPVGEGGEQYF. The CDR3 bases are TGTGCCAGCTCACCAGTCGGGGAGGGGGGCGAGCAGTACTTC.